The present entry profiles one T cell receptor (beta chain) with its context. It has no known antigen specificity. No per-base quality is available; no much larger clone lies one base away. The intended sense of this specimen's time point label: late sampling 161 to 241 days after vaccination in three convalescent patients. The treatment or condition label on this specimen signifies: roughly nine-day PBMC culture with coronavirus spike peptide pools or control peptides (ViraFEST assay). The ViraFEST assay, used in the study, expanded antigen-specific T cells with peptide pools and then identified the expanded clonotypes through TCR sequencing. The positive SARS-CoV-2 PCR tests of the convalescent patients were dated from March to December 2020, before the Alpha, Beta and Delta variants emerged in the United States. Each well held roughly 2.2 million PBMCs cultured in IMDM containing roughly 5.4% human AB serum and approximately 9.6 IU/ml IL-2, with roughly 9.2 ug/ml peptide pools added. Half of the culture medium was replaced with fresh IL-2-containing medium on days 3 and 7. CD4+ T cells were isolated after around 11 days of culture through negative selection using the EasySep CD4+ T cell isolation kit. Ficoll-Paque Plus gradient centrifugation was used to isolate PBMCs from whole blood, and the isolated PBMCs were then either used fresh or cryopreserved at -140C. In general, triplicate wells were set up for every culture condition.

Including the terminal cysteine and phenylalanine, the CDR3 comprises 13 residues. The CDR3 DNA has 39 bases and is translated from base 1. The V end loses 5 bases and the J end loses 2 bases, and a stretch of 9 bases separates them. Via the germline V gene, CDR1 is KGHDR and CDR2 SFDVKD. This entry comes from a study of vaccination and CD4 T cells after COVID-19 (dated by TCRdb to the early 2020s). With regard to the full study: Every convalescent patient had a positive nasal swab PCR test for SARS-CoV-2, with mild disease in nine or ten patients and severe disease in one. In the convalescent cohort there were six males and four females, among whom were two Hispanic individuals, seven Caucasians, two Asians and one multiracial person. Each participant got two doses of either the Pfizer-BioNTech BNT162b2 vaccine (n=8) or the Moderna mRNA-1273 vaccine (n=2). Post-COVID blood samples were collected from convalescent patients a median of approximately 100 days after diagnosis, with a range of roughly 30 to 161 days. Post-vaccine blood samples were obtained a median of about 72 days after the second vaccine dose, with a range of about 13 to 241 days. Three convalescent patients were sampled both early after vaccination (day 14) and late after vaccination (days 161 to 241). The cultures were stimulated with overlapping spike peptide pools from SARS-CoV-2 and from the common cold coronaviruses HCoV-NL63, HCoV-OC43 and HCoV-229E. As controls, cultures received a CEFX viral epitope pool (the positive control), an HIV-1 Nef peptide pool (the negative control), or no peptide at all. The spike-specific CD4+ TCR repertoire was compared before and after mRNA vaccination in approximately ten COVID-19 convalescent patients and several infection-naive healthy vaccine recipients.

To prepare the library, PCR was applied. DNA from cultured CD4+ T cells was subjected to TCR sequencing with the Oncomine TCR Beta short-read assay at the Johns Hopkins FTIC core. The QIAamp micro DNA kit was used to extract genomic DNA from the cultured CD4+ T cells. Oncomine TCR Beta libraries from cultured CD4+ T cells were pooled using unique dual indexes and sequenced on an Illumina iSeq 100. As for the original processing: Non-productive sequences were removed, and CDR3s that did not start with C, did not end with F or W, or were shorter than 7 amino acids were discarded. Antigen-specific clonotypes were identified using the MANAFEST web application through comparison of peptide-stimulated wells with reference and other culture wells. To be called positive, a clone needed an FDR below 0.05, an odds ratio above 5, and a productive frequency above 0.1% in at least two of three replicate wells. Clonotypes that were significantly expanded in both SARS-CoV-2 spike wells and at least one common cold coronavirus spike condition were defined as cross-reactive. Levenshtein distances (stringdist) and unrooted phylogenetic trees (ape) in R version 3.6.1 were used to assess CDR3 homology. In-frame beta chains were kept once TCRdb had trimmed the public reads at Q25 with fastp and called clones with MiXCR. Under each unique CDR3 protein, matching rows form one entry showing the most common genes and DNA. The V and J calls, along with clone size, are taken from TCRdb and not from the paper's own processing. The sample profile shows tens of thousands of distinct CDR3 sequences; less than 45% of them were found once. 30% of the sample rests with the top ten.

What the study reported, not specific to this receptor: The study included relatively few convalescent patients and did not analyze early timepoints after natural infection. In convalescent patients, a median 86.3% of post-vaccine SARS-CoV-2-reactive clones were detected only after vaccination, and vaccine-specific priming was suggested by this finding. Although the median number of SARS-CoV-2-reactive clonotypes went up from around 20 after infection to about 38 after vaccination, the increase was not significant. In convalescent patients, nearly all vaccine-specific clones (304 of 307) were found to be mono-reactive for SARS-CoV-2 spike rather than cross-reactive with common cold coronaviruses.

The receptor chain draws on TRBV24-1 and TRBJ2-7; no D segment can be confidently identified. The source is a human donor who had recovered from COVID-19. Source: CD4+ T cells from blood, cultured in vitro, taken about 7 months after SARS-CoV-2 vaccination. The nucleotides are TGTGCCACCAGTGGACCGACAACCTACGAGCAGTACTTC. This encodes CATSGPTTYEQYF.